This TCR beta chain was profiled in a study of healthy donors' naive CD4 and CD8 T cells (dated by TCRdb to the mid-2010s). For the study in its entirety: Donors were selected to cover three age groups (20-25, 40-50 and 60-70 years, five or six each), with a mean age of around 45, and half of the donors were female. The TCR alpha libraries followed the same workflow as the beta chain, except for a newly designed primer set that covered all functional IMGT alpha gene variants. To examine how TCR variation is linked to lineage commitment, the study sequenced rearranged TCR alpha and beta chains from naive CD4+ and CD8+ T cells. The peripheral blood mononuclear cells came from under 20 individuals who were healthy and unrelated. The donors were HLA-typed by sequencing at HLA-A, -B, -C, -DRB1, -DQB1 and -DPB1, using the SBTexcellerator protocol, an ABI3130xl analyzer and SBTengine software. Paper-wide results and their limitations: Reportedly, most V and J gene segments showed bias between naive CD4+ and CD8+ cells, and this bias held consistently across donors regardless of HLA genotype. In both chains, CD4+ lineage was associated with a positively charged CDR3, and CD8+ lineage was associated with a negatively charged CDR3. Possible repertoire bias from homeostatic proliferation of naive T cells was not directly addressed. Because the alpha and beta chains were sequenced in bulk, pairing them was not possible, and so effects of the combined chains went unevaluated. Around 13% of the variance in CD4/CD8 propensity appeared to be explained jointly by V genes, J genes and CDR3 charge, in a largely additive manner.

About this clonotype: Its antigen remains undetermined. No base quality information exists; no much larger clone differs at one position.

Instrument used: 454 GS FLX Titanium. TCR libraries were built from around 500 ng of total RNA with a previously published linear amplification protocol. Sequencing was performed on the Roche/454 Genome Sequencer with Titanium chemistry. Regarding the original processing steps: Around 78,000 rearranged TCR alpha transcripts were sequenced from a few of the healthy donors. Duplicate transcripts were removed, and each unique TCR clonotype was defined by its CDR3 junction following IMGT nomenclature. In R 2.13.0, logistic regression modeled CD4 versus CD8 status on V and J genes, adjusting for donor effects, with Bonferroni correction for multiple testing. TCRdb trimmed the raw reads at Q25, called clones with MiXCR and kept productive beta chains. Entries are consolidated by CDR3 protein sequence, retaining the most common genes and DNA. TCRdb's processing, not the authors' own work, is the source of the V and J calls. The sample table lists 180,000 or so distinct CDR3 sequences, 65% to 80% of them with a count of one. Clones ranked in the top ten supply 2.3% of the sample.

Cells with a CD4+CD8-CD45RO-CD45RA+ profile were isolated by FACS and defined as naive CD4+ T cells, and those with a CD8+CD4-CD45RA+CD27bright profile were defined as naive CD8+ T cells. Sorting used antibodies against CD4 (RPA-T4), CD8 (SK1), CD27 (O323), CD45RA (HI100) and CD45RO (UCHL1). The germline V gene yields SQVTM for CDR1 and ANQGSEA for CDR2. V lost 6 bases and J lost 3 bases, and the count of bases not matched to a germline gene is 5. The CDR3 runs 15 amino acids, cysteine and phenylalanine included. Just the 45-base CDR3 DNA is kept, in frame starting at base 1. This sequence was found in a pool of human donors in good health; the sample pools cells from several healthy donors. The V and J genes are TRBV29-1 and TRBJ2-1; TRBD2 aligns with 13 central bases. The specimen sequenced was naive CD4+ and CD8+ T cells sorted from blood, pooled from several donors. This sample's cell subset or site label indicates: FACS-sorted naive CD4+ (CD45RO-CD45RA+) and naive CD8+ (CD45RA+CD27bright) T cells. CDR3 reads: CSVAGTSGIYNEQFF. The DNA sequence follows: TGCAGCGTAGCCGGGACTAGCGGGATCTACAATGAGCAGTTCTTC.